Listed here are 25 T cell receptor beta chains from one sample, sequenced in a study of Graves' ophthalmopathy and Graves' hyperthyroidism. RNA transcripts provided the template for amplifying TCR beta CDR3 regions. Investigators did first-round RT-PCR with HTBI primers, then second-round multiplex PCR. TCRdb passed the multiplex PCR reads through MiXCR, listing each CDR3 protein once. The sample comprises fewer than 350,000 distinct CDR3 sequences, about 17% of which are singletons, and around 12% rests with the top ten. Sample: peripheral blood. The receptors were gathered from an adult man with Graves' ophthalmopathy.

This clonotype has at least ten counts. This CDR3 is CASTGQVPNSPLHF. The CDR3 coding sequence is TGTGCCAGTACCGGACAGGTTCCTAATTCACCCCTCCACTTT. V and J are TRBV19 and TRBJ1-6; 7 bases map to TRBD1. The V gene's germline CDR1 is LNHDA and CDR2 SQIVND (reference sequence). With V trimmed by 7 bases and J by 6 bases, 6 bases remained unmatched. The CDR3 is made up of 14 amino acids.

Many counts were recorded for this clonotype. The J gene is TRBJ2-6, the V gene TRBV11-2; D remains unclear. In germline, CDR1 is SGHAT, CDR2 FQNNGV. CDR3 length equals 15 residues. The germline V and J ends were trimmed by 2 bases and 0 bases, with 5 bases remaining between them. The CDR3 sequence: CASSLRVSGANVLTF. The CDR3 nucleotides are TGTGCCAGCAGCTTAAGAGTCTCTGGGGCCAACGTCCTGACTTTC.

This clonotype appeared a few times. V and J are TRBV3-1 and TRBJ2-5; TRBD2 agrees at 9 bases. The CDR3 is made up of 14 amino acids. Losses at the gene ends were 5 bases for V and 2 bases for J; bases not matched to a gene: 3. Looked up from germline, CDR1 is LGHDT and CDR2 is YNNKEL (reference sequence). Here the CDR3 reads CASSNSGGQETQYF. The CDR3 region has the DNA TGTGCCAGCAGCAACAGCGGGGGGCAAGAGACCCAGTACTTC.

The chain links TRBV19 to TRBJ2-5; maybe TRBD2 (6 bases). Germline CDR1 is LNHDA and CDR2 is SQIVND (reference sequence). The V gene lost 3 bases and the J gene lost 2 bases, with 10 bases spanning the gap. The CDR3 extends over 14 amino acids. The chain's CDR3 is CASSMRGLQETQYF. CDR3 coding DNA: TGTGCCAGTAGTATGCGGGGACTTCAAGAGACCCAGTACTTC.

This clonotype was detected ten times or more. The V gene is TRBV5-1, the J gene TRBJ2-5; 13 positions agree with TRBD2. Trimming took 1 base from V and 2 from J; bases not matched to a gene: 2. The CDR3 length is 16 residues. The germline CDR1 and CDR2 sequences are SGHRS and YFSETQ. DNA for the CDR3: TGCGCCAGCAGCTTGCAGGGACTAGCGGGACAAGAGACCCAGTACTTC. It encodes CASSLQGLAGQETQYF.

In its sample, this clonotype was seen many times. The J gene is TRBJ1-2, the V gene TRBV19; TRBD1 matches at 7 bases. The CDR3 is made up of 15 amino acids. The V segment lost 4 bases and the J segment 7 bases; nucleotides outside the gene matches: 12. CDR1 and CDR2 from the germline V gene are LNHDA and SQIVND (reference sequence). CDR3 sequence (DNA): TGTGCCAGTAGTACGTCGGGACAGCTCACCAGTGGCTACACCTTC. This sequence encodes CASSTSGQLTSGYTF.

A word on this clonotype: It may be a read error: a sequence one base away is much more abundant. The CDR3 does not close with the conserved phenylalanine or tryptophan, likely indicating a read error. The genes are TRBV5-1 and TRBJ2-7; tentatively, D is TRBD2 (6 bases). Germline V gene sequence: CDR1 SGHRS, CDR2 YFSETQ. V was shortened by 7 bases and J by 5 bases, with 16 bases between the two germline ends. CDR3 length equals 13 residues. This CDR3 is CASGSGGLHEQYL. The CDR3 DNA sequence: TGCGCCAGCGGCAGTGGAGGGCTGCACGAGCAGTACTTA.

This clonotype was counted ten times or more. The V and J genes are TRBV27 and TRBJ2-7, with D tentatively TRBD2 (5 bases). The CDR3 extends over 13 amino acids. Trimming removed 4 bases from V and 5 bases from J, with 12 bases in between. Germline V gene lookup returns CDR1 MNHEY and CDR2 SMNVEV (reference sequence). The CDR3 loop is CASSSPLEDEQYF. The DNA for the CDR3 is TGTGCCAGCAGTTCCCCCCTGGAGGACGAGCAGTACTTC.

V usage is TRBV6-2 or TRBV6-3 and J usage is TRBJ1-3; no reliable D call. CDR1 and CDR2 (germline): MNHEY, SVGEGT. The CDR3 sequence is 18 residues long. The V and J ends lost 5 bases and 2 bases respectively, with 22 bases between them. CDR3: CASSPFGNPRKAGNTIYF. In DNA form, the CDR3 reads TGTGCCAGCAGTCCGTTCGGAAACCCTCGGAAGGCTGGAAACACCATATATTTT.

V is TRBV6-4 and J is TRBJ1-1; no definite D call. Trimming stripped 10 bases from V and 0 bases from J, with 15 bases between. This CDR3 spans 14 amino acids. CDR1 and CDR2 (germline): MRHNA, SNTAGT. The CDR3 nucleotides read TGTGCCACCACTCCCGCCGGACTGAACACTGAAGCTTTCTTT. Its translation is CATTPAGLNTEAFF.

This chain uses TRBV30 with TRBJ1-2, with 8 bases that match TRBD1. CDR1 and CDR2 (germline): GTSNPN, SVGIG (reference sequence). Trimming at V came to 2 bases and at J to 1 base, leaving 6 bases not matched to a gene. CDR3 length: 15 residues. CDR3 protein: CAWSMAGQGNYGYTF. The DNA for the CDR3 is TGTGCCTGGAGTATGGCCGGACAGGGTAACTATGGCTACACCTTC. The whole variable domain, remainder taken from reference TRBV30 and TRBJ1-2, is SQTIHQWPATLVQPVGSPLSLECTVEGTSNPNLYWYRQAAGRGLQLLFYSVGIGQISSEVPQNLSASRPQDRQFILSSKKLLLSDSGFYLCAWSMAGQGNYGYTFGSGTRLTVV.

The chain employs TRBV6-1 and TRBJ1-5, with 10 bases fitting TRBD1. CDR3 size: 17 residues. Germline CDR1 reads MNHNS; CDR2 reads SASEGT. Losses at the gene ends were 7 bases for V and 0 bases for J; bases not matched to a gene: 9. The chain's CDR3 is CASTGTGVGYSNQPQHF. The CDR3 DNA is TGTGCCAGCACGGGGACAGGGGTCGGCTATAGCAATCAGCCCCAGCATTTT.

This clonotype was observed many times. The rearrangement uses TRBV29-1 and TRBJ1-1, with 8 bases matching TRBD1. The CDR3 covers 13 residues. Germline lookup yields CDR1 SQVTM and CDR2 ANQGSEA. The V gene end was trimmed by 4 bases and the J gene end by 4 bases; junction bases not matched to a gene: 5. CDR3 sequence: CSVVDRVGTEAFF. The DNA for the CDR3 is TGCAGCGTTGTGGACAGGGTAGGCACTGAAGCTTTCTTT.

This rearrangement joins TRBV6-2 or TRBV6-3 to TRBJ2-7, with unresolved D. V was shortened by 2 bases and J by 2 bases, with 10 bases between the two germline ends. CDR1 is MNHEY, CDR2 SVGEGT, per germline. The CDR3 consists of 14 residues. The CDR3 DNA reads TGTGCCAGCAGTTACATTGATAACCCCTACGAGCAGTACTTC. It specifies CASSYIDNPYEQYF.

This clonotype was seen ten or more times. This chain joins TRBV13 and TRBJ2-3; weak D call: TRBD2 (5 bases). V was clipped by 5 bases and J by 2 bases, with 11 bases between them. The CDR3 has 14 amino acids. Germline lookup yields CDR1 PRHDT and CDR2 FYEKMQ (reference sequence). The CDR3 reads CASSLGLNTDTQYF. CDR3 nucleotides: TGTGCCAGCAGCCTCGGACTGAACACAGATACGCAGTATTTT.

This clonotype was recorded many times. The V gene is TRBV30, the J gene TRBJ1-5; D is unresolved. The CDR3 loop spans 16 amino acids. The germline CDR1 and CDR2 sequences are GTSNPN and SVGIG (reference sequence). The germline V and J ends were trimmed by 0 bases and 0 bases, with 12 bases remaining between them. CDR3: CAWSVTGFYSNQPQHF. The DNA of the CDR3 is TGTGCCTGGAGTGTAACGGGATTCTATAGCAATCAGCCCCAGCATTTT.

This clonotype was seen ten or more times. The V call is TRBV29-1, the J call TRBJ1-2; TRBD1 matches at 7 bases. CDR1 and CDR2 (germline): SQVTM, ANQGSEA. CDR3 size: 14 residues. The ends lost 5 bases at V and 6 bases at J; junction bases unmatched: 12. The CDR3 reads CSVSETGRGDGYTF. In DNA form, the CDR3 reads TGCAGCGTTTCGGAGACAGGGCGAGGCGATGGCTACACCTTC.

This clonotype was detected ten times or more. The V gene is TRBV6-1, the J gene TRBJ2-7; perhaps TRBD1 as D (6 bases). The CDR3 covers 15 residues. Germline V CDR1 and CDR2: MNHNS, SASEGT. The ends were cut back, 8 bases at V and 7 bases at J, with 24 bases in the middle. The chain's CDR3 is CASASPGQRSGEQYF. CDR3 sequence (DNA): TGTGCCAGCGCCTCCCCGGGACAACGGTCAGGGGAGCAGTACTTC.

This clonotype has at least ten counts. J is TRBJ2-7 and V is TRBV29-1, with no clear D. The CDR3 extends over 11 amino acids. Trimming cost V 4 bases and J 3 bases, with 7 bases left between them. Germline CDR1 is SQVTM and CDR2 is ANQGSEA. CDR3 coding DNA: TGCAGCGTTGGAAACAGCTACGAGCAGTACTTC. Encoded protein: CSVGNSYEQYF.

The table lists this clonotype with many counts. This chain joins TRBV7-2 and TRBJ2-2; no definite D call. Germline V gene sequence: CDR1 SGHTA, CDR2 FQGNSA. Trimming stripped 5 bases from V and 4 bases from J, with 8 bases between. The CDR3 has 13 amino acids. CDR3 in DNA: TGTGCCAGCAGCATATGGGGCACCGGGGAGCTGTTTTTT. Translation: CASSIWGTGELFF.

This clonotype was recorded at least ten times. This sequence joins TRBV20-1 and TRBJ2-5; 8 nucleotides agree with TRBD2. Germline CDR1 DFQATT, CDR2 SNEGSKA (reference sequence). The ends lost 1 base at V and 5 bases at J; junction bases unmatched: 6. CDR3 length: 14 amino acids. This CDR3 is CSARGSSGVETQYF. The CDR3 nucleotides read TGCAGTGCTAGAGGGAGTAGCGGGGTTGAGACCCAGTACTTC.

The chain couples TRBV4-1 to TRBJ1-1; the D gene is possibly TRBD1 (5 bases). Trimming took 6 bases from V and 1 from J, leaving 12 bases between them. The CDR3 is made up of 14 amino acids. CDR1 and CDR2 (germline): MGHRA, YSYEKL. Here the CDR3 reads CASRLPGTNTEAFF. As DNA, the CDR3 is TGCGCCAGCAGGCTCCCGGGGACGAACACTGAAGCTTTCTTT.

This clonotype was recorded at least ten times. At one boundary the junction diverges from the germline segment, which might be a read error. The CDR3 protein is CASSQELSGTANF. The CDR3 DNA reads TGTGCCAGCAGCCAAGAATTATCCGGGACAGCTAATTTT. The J gene is TRBJ1-3, the V gene TRBV3-1; 7 nucleotides match TRBD1. Germline V gives CDR1 LGHDT, CDR2 YNNKEL (reference sequence). The CDR3 contains 13 residues.

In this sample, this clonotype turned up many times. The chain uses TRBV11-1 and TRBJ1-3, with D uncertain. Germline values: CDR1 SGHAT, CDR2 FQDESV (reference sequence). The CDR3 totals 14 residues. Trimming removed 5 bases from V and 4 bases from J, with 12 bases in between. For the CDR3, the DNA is TGTGCCAGCAGCGTGACACCGGCGGGAAACACCATATATTTT. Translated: CASSVTPAGNTIYF.

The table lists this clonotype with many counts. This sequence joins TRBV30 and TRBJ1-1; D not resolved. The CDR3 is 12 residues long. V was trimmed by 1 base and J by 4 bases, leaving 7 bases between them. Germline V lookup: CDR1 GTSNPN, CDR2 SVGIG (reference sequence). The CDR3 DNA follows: TGTGCCTGGAGTGGCAGTAGCACTGAAGCTTTCTTT. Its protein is CAWSGSSTEAFF.